Presented here are 12 T cell receptor beta chains from one specimen sequenced in a study of blood T cell dynamics during melanoma immunotherapy. Sequencing used immunoSEQ multiplex PCR; TCRdb keeps in-frame clones, though not all of them. Counted here are 6,200 or so clones, 80% to 95% occurring once; the ten biggest clones make up approximately 12%. Indicated time point: pre-treatment baseline. This material consisted of cell-free DNA from blood, taken from a patient treated with checkpoint blockade. The receptors here all came from a human donor with melanoma.

V usage is TRBV27 and J usage is TRBJ2-7; 8 bases map to TRBD1. CDR3 size: 15 residues. V lost 8 bases to trimming and J lost 0 bases; unmatched junction nucleotides: 9. Per germline, CDR1 MNHEY and CDR2 SMNVEV (reference sequence). The CDR3 spells CASGLDRGPSYEQYF. The DNA of the CDR3 is TGTGCCAGCGGGTTAGACAGGGGTCCCTCCTACGAGCAGTACTTC.

The CDR3 DNA reads as TGCGCCAGCAGCCGAACCACAGGGGGCGTTGGTACTGGCACTGAAGCTTTCTTT. As protein: CASSRTTGGVGTGTEAFF. The chain links TRBV4-3 to TRBJ1-1, with 9 bases fitting TRBD1. Per germline, CDR1 LGHNA and CDR2 YSLEER. This CDR3 has 18 amino acids. The ends lost 4 bases at V and 4 bases at J; junction bases unmatched: 16.

V gene TRBV10-3 combines with J gene TRBJ2-7; D call uncertain. The CDR3 is 12 residues long. Looked up from germline, CDR1 is ENHRY and CDR2 is SYGVKD. Trimming cost V 2 bases and J 4 bases, with 6 bases left between them. This CDR3 reads CAISENGYEQYF. The CDR3 nucleotides read TGTGCCATCAGTGAGAACGGGTACGAGCAGTACTTC.

This chain connects TRBV2 to TRBJ2-1; 9 nucleotides match TRBD2. The CDR3 totals 13 residues. Germline assignment: CDR1 SNHLY and CDR2 FYNNEI. The J segment lost 8 bases and the V segment lost 5 bases, leaving 4 bases of the junction unmatched. The CDR3 DNA reads TGTGCCAGCAGTAGCGGGGGGCTCGATGAGCAGTTCTTC. Encoded protein: CASSSGGLDEQFF.

This chain connects TRBV28 to TRBJ2-2; perhaps TRBD2 as D (6 bases). The CDR3 totals 15 residues. Trimming left V 6 bases short and J 9 bases short, with 20 bases between. Germline CDR1 is MDHEN and CDR2 is SYDVKM. CDR3 bases: TGTGCCAGCAGATCCGGCGGGATGGCTTGGAGGGAGCTGTTTTTT. This codes for CASRSGGMAWRELFF.

This sequence joins TRBV9 and TRBJ2-7; TRBD2 is a possible D gene (5 bases). Germline V lookup: CDR1 SGDLS, CDR2 YYNGEE. V dropped 3 bases and J dropped 4 bases, with 8 bases sitting between them. The CDR3 has 12 amino acids. CDR3 nucleotide sequence: TGTGCCAGCAGCGGAGAGGGTTACGAGCAGTACTTC. This codes for CASSGEGYEQYF.

The chain carries TRBV2 and TRBJ1-5; 7 bases match TRBD1. The CDR3 totals 14 residues. V shed 6 bases and J 0 bases; nucleotides not matched to a gene: 2. CDR1 and CDR2 (germline): SNHLY, FYNNEI. Here the CDR3 DNA reads TGTGCCAGCAGGGGACAGAATAGCAATCAGCCCCAGCATTTT. Translation gives CASRGQNSNQPQHF.

This clone was seen only once. The genes are TRBV14 and TRBJ2-5; TRBD2 might be the D (5 bases). V lost 4 bases and J lost 3, with 21 bases in between. This CDR3 has 17 residues. Germline V gene lookup returns CDR1 SGHDN and CDR2 FVKESK. CDR3 sequence reads: CASSPRSGRSHEETQYF. DNA for the CDR3: TGTGCCAGCAGCCCCCGAAGCGGCCGATCGCATGAAGAGACCCAGTACTTC.

The chain links TRBV5-1 to TRBJ1-6; 7 bases agree with TRBD1. V trimming: 2 bases; J trimming: 11 bases; junction bases outside the gene matches: 16. Germline assignment: CDR1 SGHRS and CDR2 YFSETQ. This CDR3 has 17 residues. In nucleotides, the CDR3 is TGCGCCAGCAGCTTCGGGGACAGTCGAGTGAATGGGCCACCCCTCCACTTT. This codes for CASSFGDSRVNGPPLHF.

V gene TRBV16 combines with J gene TRBJ2-2; the D gene is possibly TRBD1 (5 bases). Trimming cost V 2 bases and J 3 bases, with 10 bases left between them. Germline V gives CDR1 KGHSY, CDR2 FQNENV. This CDR3 contains 15 residues. In DNA, the CDR3 is TGTGCCAGCAGCCAAGTTTTAGGGGACACCGGGGAGCTGTTTTTT. Protein product: CASSQVLGDTGELFF.

This clone appeared a single time. The CDR3 spells CASSPRGSGGQQETQYF. The CDR3 coding sequence is TGTGCCAGCAGCCCACGAGGGAGCGGGGGGCAACAAGAGACCCAGTACTTC. The V call is TRBV9, the J call TRBJ2-5; TRBD2 aligns across 9 bases. CDR3 length: 17 amino acids. The V gene end was trimmed by 4 bases and the J gene end by 2 bases; junction bases not matched to a gene: 12. Germline CDR1 and CDR2: SGDLS and YYNGEE.

The V and J genes are TRBV6-1 and TRBJ1-2; D gene uncertain. V lost 5 bases to trimming and J lost 8 bases, with 6 bases between them. Germline CDR1 reads MNHNS; CDR2 reads SASEGT. The CDR3 loop spans 10 amino acids. The CDR3 region is CASSNWGYTF. The DNA of the CDR3 is TGTGCCAGCAGTAACTGGGGCTACACCTTC.